Described below is a single T cell receptor beta chain sequence and its context. Its antigen is undetermined. The sample has other DNA sequences that encode this CDR3 too. The J segment lost 2 bases and the V segment lost 5 bases, leaving 0 bases of the junction unmatched. CDR3 size: 12 residues. In germline, CDR1 is MDHEN, CDR2 SYDVKM. The entry originates in a study of OX40 agonist ivuxolimab in advanced cancers. Overall study context: Among those treated, three patients had partial responses, one with hepatocellular carcinoma and two with cutaneous melanoma.

TCRdb's table, derived via immunoSEQ multiplex PCR, lists solely in-frame clones and lacks some. The sample lists some 83,000 clones, 93% occurring once. Overall study results and limits: In a subset of nonresponders, normalized T-cell clonal expansion was also low.

Sequenced here: CD4+ or CD8+ T cells sorted from blood, sampled in a trial of the OX40 agonist ivuxolimab. V usage is TRBV28 and J usage is TRBJ2-7; TRBD1 matches 7 bases. This receptor was identified in an adult with an advanced solid tumor such as melanoma, head and neck, liver or kidney cancer. The DNA for the CDR3 is TGTGCCAGCAGTGGGACAGCCTACGAGCAGTACTTC. Translating it yields CASSGTAYEQYF. The full variable domain, in which reference TRBV28 and TRBJ2-7 provide the parts outside the CDR3, is DVKVTQSSRYLVKRTGEKVFLECVQDMDHENMFWYRQDPGLGLRLIYFSYDVKMKEKGDIPEGYSVSREKKERFSLILESASTNQTSMYLCASSGTAYEQYFGPGTRLTVT.